Presented here are 10 T cell receptor beta chains from one specimen sequenced in a study of CD8+CD57+ T cells in acquired aplastic anemia. According to the study, genomic DNA was the template for TCR beta VDJ and CDR3 profiling. Via MiXCR, TCRdb re-called the reads, giving one row per CDR3 protein. Of 150,000 to 200,000 distinct CDR3 sequences in the sample, roughly 48% were seen once. Previously, flow cytometry had revealed CD8+CD57+ cell expansion in the patients chosen for sequencing. Source material: sorted CD4+, CD8+, or CD8+CD57+ T cells (not recorded which) from PBMCs. The source of these receptors is a human donor with aplastic anemia.

The table lists this clonotype with many counts. This sequence joins TRBV7-2 and TRBJ2-2, with a weak D call TRBD1 (7 bases). V gave up 1 base and J gave up 6 bases, with 12 bases separating them. The CDR3 contains 15 residues. Per germline, CDR1 SGHTA and CDR2 FQGNSA. CDR3 nucleotide sequence: TGTGCCAGCAGCTTAGGGGCAGGGGGGTCCGGGGAGCTGTTTTTT. It is translated as CASSLGAGGSGELFF. Full variable domain (remainder filled in from reference TRBV7-2 and TRBJ2-2): GAGVSQSPSNKVTEKGKDVELRCDPISGHTALYWYRQSLGQGLEFLIYFQGNSAPDKSGLPSDRFSAERTGGSVSTLTIQRTQQEDSAVYLCASSLGAGGSGELFFGEGSRLTVL.

This clonotype was seen many times. The rearrangement links TRBV25-1 to TRBJ1-1; the match to TRBD1 covers 10 bases. Losses at the gene ends were 3 bases for V and 6 bases for J; bases not matched to a gene: 10. Germline CDR1 MGHDK, CDR2 SYGVNS. This CDR3 region has 16 residues. The CDR3 DNA is TGTGCCAGCAGTGATATTCGGGACAGGGGTAGGGCTGAAGCTTTCTTT. Protein product: CASSDIRDRGRAEAFF.

The rearrangement links TRBV10-3 to TRBJ1-6; D remains ambiguous. Germline V lookup: CDR1 ENHRY, CDR2 SYGVKD. The V end lost 4 bases, the J end lost 16 bases, and 8 bases lay between the germline ends. The CDR3 contains 10 residues. CDR3 region: CAISVVLLHF. In DNA form, the CDR3 reads TGTGCCATCAGTGTAGTCCTACTCCACTTT.

This chain links TRBV19 with TRBJ2-7; D is possibly TRBD2 (5 bases). V lost 7 bases and J lost 7, with 14 bases in between. CDR3 size: 12 residues. The germline V gene encodes CDR1 LNHDA and CDR2 SQIVND (reference sequence). Here the CDR3 reads CASKTTLGEQYF. The CDR3 coding sequence is TGTGCCAGTAAGACTACCCTTGGGGAGCAGTACTTC.

This clonotype was detected a few times. This chain joins TRBV29-1 and TRBJ1-2, with 8 bases that match TRBD1. The ends lost 3 bases at V and 5 bases at J; junction bases unmatched: 11. CDR1 and CDR2 from the germline V gene are SQVTM and ANQGSEA. The CDR3 consists of 15 residues. The DNA for the CDR3 is TGCAGCGTTGATGGGGACAGGATCTTGGAGTATGGCTACACCTTC. Translation gives CSVDGDRILEYGYTF.

The sample holds a few counts of this clonotype. The chain couples TRBV2 to TRBJ1-5; D may be TRBD1 (6 bases). CDR1 and CDR2 from the germline V gene are SNHLY and FYNNEI. CDR3 length: 12 residues. V was clipped by 5 bases and J by 7 bases, with 9 bases between them. The CDR3: CASSSGGQPQHF. Written as DNA, the CDR3 is TGTGCCAGCAGTTCCGGGGGCCAGCCCCAGCATTTT.

This clonotype was recorded many times. The gene calls are TRBV7-6 and TRBJ2-3, with TRBD2 identical over 10 bases. CDR1 and CDR2 (germline): SGHVS, FNYEAQ. This CDR3 comprises 15 residues. Trimming cost V 5 bases and J 7 bases; bases outside gene matches: 9. The CDR3 DNA reads as TGTGCCAGCAGCCTCTCAGCGGGGGGGTGGAATACGCAGTATTTT. Amino acids: CASSLSAGGWNTQYF.

V usage is TRBV7-8 and J usage is TRBJ2-1; D perhaps matches TRBD2 (6 bases). V gave up 3 bases and J gave up 1 base, with 10 bases separating them. From germline, CDR1 is SGHVS and CDR2 FQNEAQ. This CDR3 contains 15 residues. CDR3 amino acids: CASSLAEGSYNEQFF. DNA of the CDR3: TGTGCCAGCAGCTTGGCGGAGGGGTCCTACAATGAGCAGTTCTTC. The variable domain in full, completed from reference TRBV7-8 and TRBJ2-1, reads GAGVSQSPRYKVAKRGQDVALRCDPISGHVSLFWYQQALGQGPEFLTYFQNEAQLDKSGLPSDRFFAERPEGSVSTLKIQRTQQEDSAVYLCASSLAEGSYNEQFFGPGTRLTVL.

This clonotype was picked up a small number of times. The chain combines TRBV6-1 with TRBJ2-1, with D perhaps matching TRBD1 or TRBD2 (6 bases each). Germline V gene lookup returns CDR1 MNHNS and CDR2 SASEGT. The CDR3 consists of 13 residues. With 2 bases removed from V and 9 bases from J, the gap between germline ends came to 11 bases. CDR3 in DNA: TGTGCCAGCAGTGAAAGGGGGGCGGTTGAGCAGTTCTTC. It is translated as CASSERGAVEQFF.

J is TRBJ2-3 and V is TRBV5-4; possible D gene TRBD1, 5 bases. The germline CDR1 and CDR2 sequences are SGHNT and YYREEE (reference sequence). The V end was cut by 4 bases, the J end by 0 bases, with 12 bases between. This CDR3 has 15 residues. The CDR3 region is CASSADMTSTDTQYF. Written as DNA, the CDR3 is TGTGCCAGCAGCGCGGACATGACTAGCACAGATACGCAGTATTTT.